These 29 T cell receptor beta chains were sequenced from one sample in a study of beta chain features in type 1 diabetes. Expressed TCRB transcripts got sequenced, as all isolated RNA was reverse transcribed. Sequencing was performed with immunoSEQ multiplex PCR; in TCRdb, only in-frame clones are kept and a portion is missing. In the table there are under 900,000 clones, around a sixth of which are singletons. The sequenced material came from naive CD4+ T cells from blood. These receptors all come from a woman between 18 and 30 years old in good health.

The J gene is TRBJ2-1, the V gene TRBV5-1; TRBD1 might be the D (6 bases). CDR3 length: 18 residues. V was shortened by 0 bases and J by 4 bases, with 20 bases between the two germline ends. Germline V gene lookup returns CDR1 SGHRS and CDR2 YFSETQ. The CDR3 is CASSLATGGGTVYNEQFF. Written as DNA, the CDR3 is TGCGCCAGCAGCTTGGCCACAGGTGGGGGCACAGTTTACAATGAGCAGTTCTTC.

In its sample, this clone was seen once. The chain combines TRBV5-6 with TRBJ1-2; 10 positions match TRBD1. With V trimmed by 0 bases and J by 8 bases, 4 bases remained unmatched. Germline-derived CDR1 and CDR2 are SGHDT and YYEEEE. The CDR3 is made up of 14 amino acids. Here the CDR3 DNA reads TGTGCCAGCAGCTTGGGGGACAGGGGAGGAGGCTACACCTTC. Translation: CASSLGDRGGGYTF.

The table lists this clone with a few counts. J is TRBJ1-2 and V is TRBV5-4, with unresolved D. V was cut by 4 bases and J by 8 bases, with 21 bases left in between. The length of the CDR3 is 15 residues. CDR1 and CDR2 from the germline V gene are SGHNT and YYREEE (reference sequence). The CDR3 sequence: CASSLAGAGFGGYTF. CDR3 nucleotide sequence: TGTGCCAGCAGCCTGGCGGGTGCAGGATTCGGCGGCTACACCTTC.

This clone came up a few times. The chain links TRBV19 to TRBJ2-7, with D possibly TRBD2 on 6 matching bases. V was clipped by 1 base and J by 2 bases, with 21 bases between them. Looked up from germline, CDR1 is LNHDA and CDR2 is SQIVND (reference sequence). The CDR3 sequence is 18 residues long. DNA for the CDR3: TGTGCCAGTAGTATAGGGATTCCCCCAACGGGAGTCCCCTACGAGCAGTACTTC. Its translation: CASSIGIPPTGVPYEQYF.

This clone was seen more than once but under ten times. The gene calls are TRBV14 and TRBJ1-6; D may be TRBD1 (5 bases). Trimming cost V 8 bases and J 8 bases, with 13 bases left between them. The V gene's germline CDR1 is SGHDN and CDR2 FVKESK. This CDR3 contains 13 residues. CDR3 residues: CASGVLRDSPLHF. For the CDR3, the DNA is TGTGCCAGCGGTGTGCTCAGGGATTCACCCCTCCACTTT.

This clone was seen a few times. The chain joins TRBV11-2 to TRBJ2-7; D is perhaps TRBD1 or TRBD2 (6 bases each). The CDR3 covers 16 residues. Germline values: CDR1 SGHAT, CDR2 FQNNGV. V shed 4 bases and J shed 3 bases, with 19 bases lying between them. The CDR3 coding sequence is TGTGCCAGCAGCTCAATTAGGGGGAAGGGGGGCTACGAGCAGTACTTC. Protein product: CASSSIRGKGGYEQYF.

The V and J genes are TRBV7-2 and TRBJ2-1; D is possibly TRBD2 (6 bases). The V gene's germline CDR1 is SGHTA and CDR2 FQGNSA. The CDR3 is 13 amino acids. V lost 5 bases, J lost 10 bases, and 15 bases lay in between. CDR3 protein: CASSLTYLAEQFF. In DNA, the CDR3 is TGTGCCAGCAGCCTAACATACCTAGCGGAGCAGTTCTTC.

This clone was counted between two and nine times. The V and J genes are TRBV6-6 and TRBJ2-3; TRBD1 agrees at 7 bases. Germline V gene lookup returns CDR1 MNHNY and CDR2 SVGAGI (reference sequence). CDR3 size: 15 residues. V lost 6 bases and J lost 1; bases outside the gene matches: 7. The CDR3 here is CASRPQGSRTDTQYF. The CDR3 coding sequence is TGTGCCAGCAGACCACAGGGGTCCCGCACAGATACGCAGTATTTT.

With regard to this clone: Other DNA sequences in this specimen translate into the identical CDR3. The rearrangement links TRBV4-2 to TRBJ2-3; D is undetermined. With 0 bases removed from V and 6 bases from J, the gap between germline ends came to 4 bases. Germline CDR1 LGHNA, CDR2 YNFKEQ. This CDR3 region has 12 residues. CDR3 loop: CASSQETDTQYF. The CDR3, as DNA: TGTGCCAGCAGCCAAGAAACGGATACGCAGTATTTT.

The chain uses TRBV7-2 and TRBJ2-7; TRBD1 is a possible D gene (5 bases). Germline V gives CDR1 SGHTA, CDR2 FQGNSA. The CDR3 sequence is 14 residues long. Trimming pared 2 bases from V and 7 bases from J, leaving 15 bases between. The chain's CDR3 is CASSLWTPMGEQYF. In nucleotides, the CDR3 is TGTGCCAGCAGCTTATGGACACCTATGGGGGAGCAGTACTTC.

Comment on this clone: The same CDR3 can be traced to other DNA sequences in this sample. The chain employs TRBV28 and TRBJ2-7; possible D gene TRBD2, 7 bases. The germline CDR1 and CDR2 sequences are MDHEN and SYDVKM. The CDR3 runs to 13 residues. The V end was cut by 3 bases, the J end by 3 bases, with 9 bases between. The CDR3 reads CASSFGGRYEQYF. The CDR3 DNA reads as TGTGCCAGCAGTTTCGGGGGGCGCTACGAGCAGTACTTC.

The genes are TRBV4-2 and TRBJ1-4; 8 bases are a match to TRBD1. V lost 3 bases to trimming and J lost 8 bases; unmatched junction nucleotides: 5. The V gene's germline CDR1 is LGHNA and CDR2 YNFKEQ. This CDR3 spans 14 amino acids. The CDR3 sequence is CASSQDRVKEKLFF. The CDR3 DNA reads TGTGCCAGCAGCCAGGACAGGGTGAAGGAAAAACTGTTTTTT.

This clone was counted a few times. The chain couples TRBV7-9 to TRBJ1-1; no definite D call. CDR3 length: 13 amino acids. Germline-derived CDR1 and CDR2 are SEHNR and FQNEAQ (reference sequence). The ends were cut back, 0 bases at V and 7 bases at J, with 9 bases in the middle. The CDR3 DNA reads TGTGCCAGCAGCTTAGCGCAGTACAGTGAAGCTTTCTTT. Translated, it gives CASSLAQYSEAFF.

On this clone: The same CDR3 is also encoded by other DNA sequences in this sample. The J gene is TRBJ2-3, the V gene TRBV11-2, with D unresolved. Deletions cut 2 bases from V and 5 bases from J, with 5 bases between. CDR3 length equals 12 residues. Germline assignment: CDR1 SGHAT and CDR2 FQNNGV. CDR3 sequence: CASSLLVDTQYF. CDR3 bases: TGTGCCAGCAGCTTACTGGTAGATACGCAGTATTTT.

V gene TRBV5-1 combines with J gene TRBJ1-2, with TRBD1 as a possible D gene (5 bases). This CDR3 comprises 14 residues. V shed 6 bases and J shed 0 bases, with 12 bases lying between them. Germline assignment: CDR1 SGHRS and CDR2 YFSETQ. CDR3 in amino acids: CASTEGPSNYGYTF. CDR3 DNA sequence: TGCGCCAGCACTGAGGGGCCGTCTAACTATGGCTACACCTTC.

In its sample, this clone was seen a few times. The chain links TRBV29-1 to TRBJ1-3; no firm D call. Trimming pared 6 bases from V and 4 bases from J, leaving 7 bases between. The CDR3 loop spans 11 amino acids. Germline CDR1 and CDR2: SQVTM and ANQGSEA. The CDR3 is CSVAGGNTIYF. CDR3 nucleotides: TGCAGCGTCGCGGGGGGAAACACCATATATTTT.

The CDR3 sequence is CASSPGEVDTQYF. CDR3 DNA: TGCGCCAGCAGCCCTGGAGAGGTAGATACGCAGTATTTT. The chain uses TRBV5-1 and TRBJ2-3; no clear D. The CDR3 runs to 13 residues. CDR1 is SGHRS, CDR2 YFSETQ, per germline. The V and J ends lost 4 bases and 5 bases respectively, with 11 bases between them.

The V and J genes are TRBV21-1 and TRBJ2-3; the table's TRBD2 call for D was not verified on the DNA. TRBV21-1 is a recognized pseudogene. CDR3 length: 18 residues. The CDR3 DNA is TGTGCCAGCAGCAAAGCTCTGAGACTAGCGGGAGTGACAGATACGCAGTATTTT. This codes for CASSKALRLAGVTDTQYF.

There are a few counts of this clone. This chain connects TRBV28 to TRBJ1-2, with 10 bases aligning to TRBD1. The CDR3 extends over 13 amino acids. Looked up from germline, CDR1 is MDHEN and CDR2 is SYDVKM. V shed 6 bases and J 14 bases; nucleotides not matched to a gene: 12. CDR3: CASRTRDRGKLTF. Written as DNA, the CDR3 is TGTGCCAGCAGAACCCGGGACAGGGGAAAGTTGACCTTC.

A note on this clone: Other DNA sequences in the sample encode the same CDR3. The chain recombines TRBV7-9 with TRBJ1-1, with D tentatively TRBD1 (5 bases). The CDR3 is 13 residues long. Per germline, CDR1 SEHNR and CDR2 FQNEAQ (reference sequence). V was clipped by 5 bases and J by 2 bases, with 9 bases between them. The CDR3 loop reads CASSVTGNTEAFF. In DNA form, the CDR3 reads TGTGCCAGCAGCGTAACAGGAAACACTGAAGCTTTCTTT.

The rearrangement joins TRBV4-3 to TRBJ2-7, with TRBD2 matching over 10 bases. Germline CDR1 reads LGHNA; CDR2 reads YSLEER. Trimming took 3 bases from V and 2 from J; bases not matched to a gene: 4. This CDR3 spans 15 amino acids. The CDR3 sequence: CASSHGLAATYEQYF. The DNA of the CDR3 is TGCGCCAGCAGCCACGGACTAGCGGCCACCTACGAGCAGTACTTC.

This clone has a handful of counts. The rearrangement joins TRBV28 to TRBJ2-7; possibly TRBD2 for D (5 bases). Germline values: CDR1 MDHEN, CDR2 SYDVKM. The CDR3 loop spans 14 amino acids. Trimming stripped 6 bases from V and 3 bases from J, with 15 bases between. This chain's CDR3 is CASRRDIGVYEQYF. CDR3 nucleotide sequence: TGTGCCAGCAGGAGGGATATCGGGGTCTACGAGCAGTACTTC.

CDR3 DNA: TGTGCCAGCAGCCAACTAGCGGGGGTGCAAGATACGCAGTATTTT. This encodes CASSQLAGVQDTQYF. The chain recombines TRBV6-5 with TRBJ2-3; 11 bases agree with TRBD2. Germline CDR1 and CDR2: MNHEY and SVGAGI. The ends lost 6 bases at V and 5 bases at J; junction bases unmatched: 7. The CDR3 has 15 amino acids.

This clone has just a few counts. The chain couples TRBV6-5 to TRBJ2-5; D is perhaps TRBD1 or TRBD2 (5 bases each). CDR3 length: 14 amino acids. Germline loops: CDR1 MNHEY, CDR2 SVGAGI. V lost 0 bases to trimming and J lost 5 bases, with 10 bases between them. The CDR3 bases are TGTGCCAGCAGTTACTCGGGGGTTGGGGAGACCCAGTACTTC. Its protein product is CASSYSGVGETQYF.

This clone turned up a few times. The chain employs TRBV29-1 and TRBJ1-2; TRBD1 agrees at 8 bases. Germline CDR1 SQVTM, CDR2 ANQGSEA. The length of the CDR3 is 11 residues. After removal of 7 bases from V and 4 bases from J, the junction contained 2 bases not matched to a gene. This CDR3 is CSGGQAYGYTF. CDR3 in DNA: TGCAGCGGGGGACAGGCCTATGGCTACACCTTC.

This chain links TRBV6-6 with TRBJ2-2, with TRBD1 matching over 11 bases. Per the germline V gene, CDR1 is MNHNY and CDR2 is SVGAGI (reference sequence). The junction had 7 bases not matched to a gene; V was cut back by 3 bases and J by 7 bases. There are 16 residues in the CDR3. In DNA form, the CDR3 reads TGTGCCAGCAGTTATGTCGGGACAGGGGGTGTCGGGGAGCTGTTTTTT. As protein: CASSYVGTGGVGELFF.

The chain couples TRBV2 to TRBJ1-1, with D unclear. In germline, CDR1 is SNHLY, CDR2 FYNNEI. The CDR3 consists of 14 residues. Trimming shortened V by 0 bases and J by 7 bases, and 12 bases separated the two germline ends. DNA of the CDR3: TGTGCCAGCAGTGAAGCGCTTCTGGGGATTGAAGCTTTCTTT. Translation: CASSEALLGIEAFF.

This clone was recorded a few times. The rearrangement joins TRBV5-1 to TRBJ2-5; 7 nucleotides line up with TRBD2. The junction had 18 bases not matched to a gene; V was cut back by 7 bases and J by 3 bases. This CDR3 has 17 amino acids. The germline gives CDR1 SGHRS, CDR2 YFSETQ. CDR3 loop: CASWSSPGGLSEETQYF. The CDR3 DNA reads TGCGCCAGCTGGTCAAGCCCGGGGGGATTATCTGAAGAGACCCAGTACTTC. Variable domain in full (rest from reference TRBV5-1 and TRBJ2-5): KAGVTQTPRYLIKTRGQQVTLSCSPISGHRSVSWYQQTPGQGLQFLFEYFSETQRNKGNFPGRFSGRQFSNSRSEMNVSTLELGDSALYLCASWSSPGGLSEETQYFGPGTRLLVL.

This chain uses TRBV20-1 with TRBJ2-1, with no clear D. The CDR3 loop spans 11 amino acids. Germline CDR1 reads DFQATT; CDR2 reads SNEGSKA (reference sequence). The V end was cut by 7 bases, the J end by 6 bases, with 10 bases between. The CDR3 nucleotides read TGCAGTGGTCCCGACATCAATGAGCAGTTCTTC. Its protein product is CSGPDINEQFF.